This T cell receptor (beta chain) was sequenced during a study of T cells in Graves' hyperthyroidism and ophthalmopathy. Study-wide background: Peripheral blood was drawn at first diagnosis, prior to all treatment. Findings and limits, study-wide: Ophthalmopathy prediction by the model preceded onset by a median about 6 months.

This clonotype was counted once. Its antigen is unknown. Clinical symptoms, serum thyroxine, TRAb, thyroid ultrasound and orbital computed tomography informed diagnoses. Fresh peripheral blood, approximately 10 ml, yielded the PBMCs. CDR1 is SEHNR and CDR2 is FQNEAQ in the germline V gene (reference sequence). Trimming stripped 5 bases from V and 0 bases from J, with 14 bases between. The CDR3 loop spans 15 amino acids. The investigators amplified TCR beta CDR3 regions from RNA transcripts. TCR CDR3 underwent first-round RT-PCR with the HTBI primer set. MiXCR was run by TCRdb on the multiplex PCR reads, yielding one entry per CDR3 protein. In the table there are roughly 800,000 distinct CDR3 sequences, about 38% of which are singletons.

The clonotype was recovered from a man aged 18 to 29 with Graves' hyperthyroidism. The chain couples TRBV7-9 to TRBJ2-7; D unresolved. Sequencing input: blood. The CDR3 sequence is CASSQGSRSSYEQYF. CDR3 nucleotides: TGTGCCAGCAGCCAAGGCAGCCGCAGCTCCTACGAGCAGTACTTC.